The next 26 T cell receptor beta chains were all read from a single sample in a study of blood T cells in healthy people across ages. Alongside a J-beta primer mix, a sample-barcoded 5' primer served in a second PCR lasting roughly 7 to 12 cycles. TCRdb reprocessed the 5' RACE reads via MiXCR and lists one record per CDR3 protein. Of around 780,000 distinct CDR3 sequences in the sample, roughly 24% were seen once. Separately, the same data were catalogued under a study of T cells of mothers and their children.

The sequenced material came from blood. The receptors here all came from a boy between 10 and 17 years old in good health.

CDR3 region: CASSLGHLSDTEAFF. In nucleotides, the CDR3 is TGCGCCAGCAGCTTGGGGCACCTATCAGACACTGAAGCTTTCTTT. The rearrangement joins TRBV5-1 to TRBJ1-1, with no clear D. Deletions cut 0 bases from V and 3 bases from J, with 12 bases between. Germline V gene data show CDR1 as SGHRS and CDR2 as YFSETQ. CDR3 length: 15 residues.

This clonotype was counted between two and nine times. The gene calls are TRBV28 and TRBJ2-5, with TRBD1 as a possible D gene (6 bases). The CDR3 sequence is 14 residues long. Germline V lookup: CDR1 MDHEN, CDR2 SYDVKM. The germline V and J ends were trimmed by 3 bases and 4 bases, with 12 bases remaining between them. The CDR3 loop is CASSFSGEGETQYF. CDR3 DNA sequence: TGTGCCAGCAGTTTTTCAGGGGAAGGAGAGACCCAGTACTTC.

This clonotype has ten or more counts. The gene calls are TRBV7-9 and TRBJ2-5; 11 bases are a match to TRBD2. V shed 2 bases, J shed 5 bases, and the junction held 10 bases outside the gene matches. Germline loops: CDR1 SEHNR, CDR2 FQNEAQ (reference sequence). The CDR3 totals 17 residues. The CDR3 here is CASSLLRLAGTAETQYF. DNA of the CDR3: TGTGCCAGCAGCTTACTAAGACTAGCGGGGACCGCGGAGACCCAGTACTTC.

This clonotype was seen only a few times. The genes are TRBV7-8 and TRBJ1-2; D might be TRBD1 (6 bases). With 5 bases removed from V and 3 bases from J, the gap between germline ends came to 22 bases. Germline assignment: CDR1 SGHVS and CDR2 FQNEAQ. This CDR3 is built from 17 residues. CDR3 nucleotides: TGTGCCAGCAGCCGTAGTAGACCCAAGGGGGTATACTATGGCTACACCTTC. Its protein is CASSRSRPKGVYYGYTF.

The CDR3 here is CASTRFAGRDSSGNTIYF. Written as DNA, the CDR3 is TGTGCCAGCACCCGATTTGCTGGCCGTGACTCCTCTGGAAACACCATATATTTT. The chain combines TRBV12-3 or TRBV12-4 with TRBJ1-3, with unresolved D. V lost 7 bases and J 0 bases, leaving 22 bases between the germline ends. The CDR3 extends over 18 amino acids.

The chain employs TRBV7-2 and TRBJ1-2; tentative D call: TRBD1 (5 bases). V was clipped by 4 bases and J by 9 bases, with 12 bases between them. The CDR3 is 12 amino acids. The germline V gene encodes CDR1 SGHTA and CDR2 FQGNSA. The CDR3 is CASSSGTHSYTF. The CDR3 DNA reads as TGTGCCAGCAGCTCCGGGACCCACAGCTACACCTTC.

Only a few counts were recorded for this clonotype. This chain uses TRBV7-2 with TRBJ2-1, with 8 nucleotides matching TRBD1. The CDR3 runs 14 residues. V shed 4 bases, J shed 14 bases, and the junction held 13 bases outside the gene matches. Germline values: CDR1 SGHTA, CDR2 FQGNSA. The CDR3 DNA sequence: TGTGCCAGCAGCTCGCCCTGGGGACAGGCAATCGAGTTCTTC. Encoded protein: CASSSPWGQAIEFF.

The gene calls are TRBV29-1 and TRBJ1-6; D not certain. CDR1 and CDR2 (germline): SQVTM, ANQGSEA. Trimming shortened V by 0 bases and J by 7 bases, and 7 bases separated the two germline ends. The CDR3 is made up of 13 amino acids. The CDR3 coding sequence is TGCAGCGTTGAAGATAGAGGGAATTCACCCCTCCACTTT. The encoded protein is CSVEDRGNSPLHF.

The V and J genes are TRBV29-1 and TRBJ1-6; D perhaps matches TRBD1 (5 bases). V was cut by 8 bases and J by 0 bases, with 17 bases left in between. The CDR3 loop spans 16 amino acids. Germline lookup yields CDR1 SQVTM and CDR2 ANQGSEA. The CDR3, as DNA: TGCAGCCCACGGACAATGCGCAGCTCCTATAATTCACCCCTCCACTTT. Residues: CSPRTMRSSYNSPLHF.

This clonotype was detected only a few times. The chain joins TRBV5-1 to TRBJ2-3; 15 bases are a match to TRBD2. Germline trimming cut 4 bases from V and 6 bases from J; bases unmatched to any gene: 6. The V gene's germline CDR1 is SGHRS and CDR2 YFSETQ. The CDR3 is 16 residues long. Here the CDR3 reads CASSLPGLAGGDTQYF. CDR3 in DNA: TGCGCCAGCAGCCTCCCTGGACTAGCGGGGGGGGATACGCAGTATTTT.

This clonotype showed up just a few times. This chain links TRBV7-9 with TRBJ1-2; no reliable D call. The germline gives CDR1 SEHNR, CDR2 FQNEAQ (reference sequence). V lost 3 bases and J lost 0, with 8 bases in between. The CDR3 contains 14 residues. CDR3 region: CASSFSGTNYGYTF. Written as DNA, the CDR3 is TGTGCCAGCAGCTTTTCGGGAACTAACTATGGCTACACCTTC.

The rearrangement joins TRBV20-1 to TRBJ1-2; D unresolved. The length of the CDR3 is 14 residues. Germline V gives CDR1 DFQATT, CDR2 SNEGSKA (reference sequence). V lost 3 bases to trimming and J lost 3 bases, with 14 bases between them. In DNA, the CDR3 is TGCAGTGCTAGCTCTGCGATCCCCGACTATGGCTACACCTTC. It specifies CSASSAIPDYGYTF.

In its sample, this clonotype was seen a few times. The chain carries TRBV2 and TRBJ2-5, with TRBD2 as a possible D gene (5 bases). TRBJ2-7 matches the DNA end more closely, so the J call is doubtful. The CDR3 totals 16 residues. Germline CDR1 and CDR2: SNHLY and FYNNEI. This CDR3 reads CASSTTGKTISYEQYF. DNA for the CDR3: TGTGCCAGCAGTACCACCGGGAAGACGATCTCCTACGAGCAGTACTTC.

This clonotype was found a few times. A read error may account for a junction end that differs from germline. The chain couples TRBV5-1 to TRBJ2-5; TRBD1 matches at 11 bases. The CDR3 length is 16 residues. Germline values: CDR1 SGHRS, CDR2 YFSETQ. The CDR3: CASNLAGQGAGETQYF. In DNA form, the CDR3 reads TGCGCCAGCAACTTGGCCGGACAGGGGGCGGGGGAGACCCAGTACTTC.

This clonotype was seen more than once but under ten times. This chain uses TRBV7-9 with TRBJ2-5; D possibly uses TRBD1 or TRBD2 (6 bases each). The tail of the sequence fits TRBJ2-1 better, so the J call may be wrong. The germline V gene encodes CDR1 SEHNR and CDR2 FQNEAQ (reference sequence). The length of the CDR3 is 15 residues. CDR3 amino acids: CASSLDGGTYNEQFF. The DNA of the CDR3 is TGTGCCAGCAGCTTGGACGGGGGCACCTACAATGAGCAGTTCTTC.

This chain joins TRBV6-1 and TRBJ2-5; D unresolved. The last part of the DNA fits TRBJ2-7 better; the J call may be wrong. The V gene's germline CDR1 is MNHNS and CDR2 SASEGT. This CDR3 is 15 amino acids long. CDR3 protein: CASYVSPGQNYEQYF. The CDR3 region has the DNA TGTGCCAGCTATGTTTCACCGGGCCAAAACTACGAGCAGTACTTC.

This clonotype is a singleton in its sample. V is TRBV12-3 or TRBV12-4 and J is TRBJ1-1; TRBD1 is a possible D gene (5 bases). The CDR3 has 15 residues. V was clipped by 4 bases and J by 5 bases, with 17 bases between them. The CDR3 reads CASSYAGRARTEAFF. In nucleotides, the CDR3 is TGTGCCAGCAGTTATGCGGGGCGGGCGAGAACTGAAGCTTTCTTT.

This sequence joins TRBV21-1 and TRBJ2-1; TRBD2, the table's D call, lacks a check against the DNA. TRBV21-1 is a documented pseudogene. This CDR3 contains 13 residues. The CDR3 here is CASSPRLADEQFF. The CDR3, as DNA: TGTGCCAGCAGTCCGCGACTAGCGGATGAGCAGTTCTTC.

The rearrangement links TRBV23-1 to TRBJ2-5; D possibly corresponds to TRBD1 (5 bases). TRBV23-1 counts as an open reading frame of uncertain function. Trimming removed 5 bases from V and 3 bases from J, with 13 bases in between. This CDR3 is 14 amino acids long. The CDR3 loop reads CASSSDNGKETQYF. The CDR3, as DNA: TGCGCCAGCAGTTCGGACAATGGTAAAGAGACCCAGTACTTC.

This chain uses TRBV3-1 with TRBJ2-1; TRBD2 might be the D (5 bases). The ends were cut back, 4 bases at V and 6 bases at J, with 13 bases in the middle. The CDR3 has 14 amino acids. Germline lookup yields CDR1 LGHDT and CDR2 YNNKEL (reference sequence). The CDR3 DNA reads TGTGCCAGCAGCCCGCGGACTGTGAGCAATGAGCAGTTCTTC. Translated: CASSPRTVSNEQFF.

This clonotype was observed a single time. The chain recombines TRBV19 with TRBJ1-5, with 7 bases lining up with TRBD1. Germline V gene sequence: CDR1 LNHDA, CDR2 SQIVND (reference sequence). Unmatched junction bases numbered 14, after V lost 7 bases and J lost 2 bases. This CDR3 spans 17 amino acids. In DNA, the CDR3 is TGTGCCAGTACCCCGGGACAGATCTTTTTTGGCAATCAGCCCCAGCATTTT. It specifies CASTPGQIFFGNQPQHF.

This clonotype turned up a few times. Here the CDR3 reads CASSPGPTRGEQYF. The CDR3 nucleotides are TGCGCCAGCAGCCCGGGACCAACTAGAGGGGAGCAGTACTTC. V and J are TRBV23-1 and TRBJ2-5; the D gene could be TRBD1 or TRBD2 (5 bases each). TRBV23-1 is an open reading frame whose function is uncertain. The CDR3 is 14 residues long. Trimming pared 6 bases from V and 11 bases from J, leaving 22 bases between.

The chain uses TRBV4-1 and TRBJ2-5; 7 bases are a match to TRBD1. CDR3 length: 14 amino acids. V dropped 3 bases and J dropped 4; count of bases not matched to a gene: 5. Per germline, CDR1 MGHRA and CDR2 YSYEKL. CDR3: CASSHLTGIETQYF. CDR3 DNA sequence: TGCGCCAGCAGCCACCTGACAGGGATAGAGACCCAGTACTTC.

J is TRBJ1-2 and V is TRBV7-9; TRBD1 is a possible D gene (5 bases). The V and J ends lost 2 bases and 4 bases respectively, with 14 bases between them. The CDR3 loop spans 15 amino acids. Germline V gene sequence: CDR1 SEHNR, CDR2 FQNEAQ (reference sequence). The CDR3: CASSLFRKGPYGYTF. CDR3 DNA sequence: TGTGCCAGCAGCTTATTTCGAAAGGGACCCTATGGCTACACCTTC.

This clonotype has a handful of counts. The chain uses TRBV11-2 and TRBJ2-1; D remains unclear. V was trimmed by 8 bases and J by 0 bases, leaving 17 bases between them. CDR1 and CDR2 from the germline V gene are SGHAT and FQNNGV. The CDR3 runs to 16 residues. CDR3 sequence reads: CASRDPERPSYNEQFF. CDR3 DNA: TGTGCCAGCCGCGATCCCGAGCGACCCTCCTACAATGAGCAGTTCTTC. The variable domain in full, completed from reference TRBV11-2 and TRBJ2-1, reads EAGVAQSPRYKIIEKRQSVAFWCNPISGHATLYWYQQILGQGPKLLIQFQNNGVVDDSQLPKDRFSAERLKGVDSTLKIQPAKLEDSAVYLCASRDPERPSYNEQFFGPGTRLTVL.

This clonotype appeared a few times. The chain combines TRBV14 with TRBJ1-1, with unresolved D. The ends were cut back, 1 base at V and 0 bases at J, with 12 bases in the middle. The CDR3 sequence is 16 residues long. Germline values: CDR1 SGHDN, CDR2 FVKESK. The CDR3 reads CASSQVGTVMNTEAFF. DNA of the CDR3: TGTGCCAGCAGCCAAGTTGGAACAGTAATGAACACTGAAGCTTTCTTT.